The present entry profiles one T cell receptor (beta chain) with its context. Its antigen remains unidentified. An end of the junction differs from the germline gene, which may be a read error. Treatment in this sample: roughly 11-day PBMC culture with coronavirus spike peptide pools or control peptides (ViraFEST assay). Cultures got half-medium changes with IL-2 on days 3 and 7. Cultured CD4+ T-cell DNA underwent Oncomine TCR Beta short-read sequencing. TCRdb re-called the PCR reads through MiXCR, storing one row per CDR3 protein. The sample consists of about 12,000 distinct CDR3 sequences, around 80% of them appearing once. The data derive from a study of vaccination and CD4 T cells after COVID-19. Overall study context: Overlapping SARS-CoV-2, HCoV-NL63, HCoV-OC43 and HCoV-229E spike peptides stimulated the cells.

This CDR3 comprises 13 residues. The source is a human donor who had recovered from COVID-19. The chain has TRBV12-3 or TRBV12-4 and TRBJ1-2; perhaps TRBD1 as D (5 bases). The sequenced sample consisted of CD4+ T cells from blood, cultured in vitro. Here the CDR3 reads CASSLPGSHGHTF. For the CDR3, the DNA is TGTGCCAGCAGTTTACCAGGGTCACATGGCCACACCTTC.